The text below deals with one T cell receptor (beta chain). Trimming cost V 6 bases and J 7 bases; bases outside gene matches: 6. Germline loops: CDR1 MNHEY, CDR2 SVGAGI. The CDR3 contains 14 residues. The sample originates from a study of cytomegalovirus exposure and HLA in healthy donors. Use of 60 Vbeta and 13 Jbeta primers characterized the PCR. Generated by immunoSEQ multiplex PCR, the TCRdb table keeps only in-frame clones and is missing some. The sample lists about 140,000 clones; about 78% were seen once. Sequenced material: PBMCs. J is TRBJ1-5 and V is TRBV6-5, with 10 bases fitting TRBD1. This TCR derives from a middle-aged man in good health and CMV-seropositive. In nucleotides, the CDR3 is TGTGCCAGCAGCATGACAGGGGGCAGCCAGCCCCAGCATTTT. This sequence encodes CASSMTGGSQPQHF.